This TCR beta chain was captured in a study of cytomegalovirus exposure and HLA in healthy donors. The study, taken as a whole, reports: The later analysis indicated that the majority of CMV-associated TCR beta chains appeared HLA-restricted. TCR beta sequences reportedly predicted most subjects' HLA-A and HLA-B alleles accurately.

CDR1 and CDR2 from the germline V gene are SGDLS and YYNGEE. This CDR3 has 16 residues. The V segment lost 0 bases and the J segment 1 base; nucleotides outside the gene matches: 2. The PCR employed 60 Vbeta primers together with 13 Jbeta primers. Sequencing used immunoSEQ multiplex PCR; TCRdb keeps in-frame clones, though not all of them. The sample has around 130,000 clones, roughly 82% seen once; the top ten hold about 11%. When sampled, the donors appeared nominally healthy, though they likely had unrecorded immune exposures. This clone was observed once. Antigen unknown. The chain combines TRBV9 with TRBJ2-1; TRBD1 aligns across 9 bases. This TCR derives from a male donor in good health and CMV-seropositive. The sample comprised PBMCs. The CDR3 loop reads CASSVVGTGSYNEQFF. DNA of the CDR3: TGTGCCAGCAGCGTAGTTGGGACAGGGTCCTACAATGAGCAGTTCTTC.